Listed here are 10 T cell receptor beta chains from one sample, sequenced in a study of regulatory and conventional T cells in RAG deficiency. The sorted conventional CD4+ T cells were CD25-low and CD127-high, with genomic DNA sequenced. Using immunoSEQ multiplex PCR, the repertoire was profiled, and TCRdb retains in-frame clones only, with some absent. This sample yields 21,000 or so clones, of which 85% to 95% are seen a single time; approximately 0.67% belongs to the top ten. The data were also submitted as part of a second study, on regulatory T cells. As that study records: Amplification used 52 TRBV primers and 13 TRBJ primers.

The sequenced sample consisted of CD4+ T cells sorted from blood. These TCRs come from a human donor in good health.

The chain combines TRBV11-3 with TRBJ2-2; D not certain. V was shortened by 3 bases and J by 5 bases, with 7 bases between the two germline ends. The V gene's germline CDR1 is SGHNT and CDR2 YENEEA. This CDR3 comprises 13 residues. For the CDR3, the DNA is TGTGCCAGCAGCTTTACAAGTACCGGGGAGCTGTTTTTT. Protein product: CASSFTSTGELFF.

The chain joins TRBV2 to TRBJ1-1; 7 bases are shared with TRBD1. Looked up from germline, CDR1 is SNHLY and CDR2 is FYNNEI. The CDR3 length is 13 residues. The V segment lost 7 bases and the J segment 2 bases; nucleotides outside the gene matches: 4. In nucleotides, the CDR3 is TGTGCCAGCAAAGGGGACAGCAACACTGAAGCTTTCTTT. Translated, it gives CASKGDSNTEAFF.

The chain recombines TRBV6-5 with TRBJ2-1, with D possibly being TRBD1 or TRBD2 (6 bases each). The CDR3 covers 16 residues. CDR1 MNHEY and CDR2 SVGAGI come from the germline V gene. V gave up 4 bases and J gave up 1 base, with 14 bases separating them. The CDR3: CASSFDRRGSYNEQFF. The CDR3 region has the DNA TGTGCCAGCAGTTTTGACAGGCGGGGATCCTACAATGAGCAGTTCTTC.

A single count supports this clone. The chain couples TRBV7-6 to TRBJ2-3, with D perhaps assigned TRBD1 or TRBD2 (5 bases each). This CDR3 contains 16 residues. Germline V gene sequence: CDR1 SGHVS, CDR2 FNYEAQ. V lost 2 bases and J 3 bases, leaving 15 bases between the germline ends. CDR3 sequence: CASSLIGGVVTDTQYF. The CDR3 DNA follows: TGTGCCAGCAGCTTAATTGGGGGAGTGGTAACAGATACGCAGTATTTT.

V and J are TRBV4-1 and TRBJ1-3, with D possibly TRBD1 on 6 matching bases. Germline V gives CDR1 MGHRA, CDR2 YSYEKL. V was shortened by 0 bases and J by 4 bases, with 16 bases between the two germline ends. The CDR3 runs to 17 residues. The CDR3 DNA reads TGCGCCAGCAGCCAAGAGGGGGCGGGGGCAGGCGGAAACACCATATATTTT. Translated: CASSQEGAGAGGNTIYF.

This chain uses TRBV6-1 with TRBJ2-7; D not certain. Trimming left V 5 bases short and J 5 bases short, with 7 bases between. There are 11 residues in the CDR3. Germline CDR1 reads MNHNS; CDR2 reads SASEGT. The CDR3 DNA reads as TGTGCCAGCAGTCGGCAACACGAGCAGTACTTC. This codes for CASSRQHEQYF.

Only a few counts were recorded for this clone. V usage is TRBV6-1 and J usage is TRBJ2-1; 13 nucleotides line up with TRBD2. V shed 7 bases, J shed 8 bases, and the junction held 5 bases outside the gene matches. This CDR3 region has 14 residues. Looked up from germline, CDR1 is MNHNS and CDR2 is SASEGT. This CDR3 is CASTLLAGGDEQFF. The CDR3 coding sequence is TGTGCCAGCACCCTACTAGCGGGGGGGGATGAGCAGTTCTTC.

CDR3: CASSSGRGYGYTF. CDR3 DNA: TGTGCCAGCAGTTCAGGGAGGGGGTATGGCTACACCTTC. The V gene is TRBV6-6, the J gene TRBJ1-2, with D possibly TRBD1 on 6 matching bases. V shed 4 bases and J shed 5 bases, with 11 bases lying between them. The CDR3 loop spans 13 amino acids. Per the germline V gene, CDR1 is MNHNY and CDR2 is SVGAGI (reference sequence).

The chain joins TRBV18 to TRBJ1-1; 7 nucleotides match TRBD1. The germline gives CDR1 KGHSH, CDR2 LQKENI. The CDR3 has 16 residues. The ends lost 3 bases at V and 0 bases at J; junction bases unmatched: 7. The CDR3 sequence is CASSPPGTVMNTEAFF. In DNA, the CDR3 is TGTGCCAGCTCACCCCCCGGGACAGTCATGAACACTGAAGCTTTCTTT.

The chain has TRBV30 and TRBJ2-7, with D perhaps TRBD2 (6 bases). This CDR3 is 14 amino acids long. The germline gives CDR1 GTSNPN, CDR2 SVGIG (reference sequence). V was trimmed by 3 bases and J by 4 bases, leaving 16 bases between them. The CDR3 region is CAWRRSGASYEQYF. CDR3 coding DNA: TGTGCCTGGAGGCGTAGCGGAGCGAGTTACGAGCAGTACTTC.